Reported below is one TCR beta chain. Runs used v3.0 of the immunoSEQ assay and were done at survey level. Profiling relied on immunoSEQ multiplex PCR, and the TCRdb table lists in-frame clones only, not all of them. The sample holds about 26,000 clones; more than 75% are singletons and the top ten take around 13%. These data are taken from a study of long-term antiretroviral therapy in people with HIV. Study context: Of all samples, the earliest predate the 2015 immediate-ART recommendation by about a decade.

The CDR3 is 13 residues long. V was pared by 6 bases and J by 3 bases, with 8 bases between. The V gene's germline CDR1 is SNHLY and CDR2 FYNNEI. The TCR comes from a man aged 50 to 60 with HIV. The sample consisted of unsorted PBMCs, taken 2.9 years after starting antiretroviral therapy. The rearrangement uses TRBV2 and TRBJ2-2, with D unclear. CDR3 residues: CASRAIYTGELFF. The DNA of the CDR3 is TGTGCCAGCAGAGCAATTTACACCGGGGAGCTGTTTTTT.